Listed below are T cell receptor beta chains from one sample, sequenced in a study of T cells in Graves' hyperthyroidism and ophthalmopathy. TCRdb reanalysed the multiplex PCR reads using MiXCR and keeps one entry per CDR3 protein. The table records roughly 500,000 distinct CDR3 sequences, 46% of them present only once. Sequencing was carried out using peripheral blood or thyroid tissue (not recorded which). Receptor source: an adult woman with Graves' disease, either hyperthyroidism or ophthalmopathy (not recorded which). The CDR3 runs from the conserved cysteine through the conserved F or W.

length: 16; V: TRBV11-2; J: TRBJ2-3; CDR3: CASSSRGRGDTDTQYF
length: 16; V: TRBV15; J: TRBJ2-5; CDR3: CATSRSGNRGGETQYF
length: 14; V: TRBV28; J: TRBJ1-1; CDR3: CASSFSRHVTEAFF
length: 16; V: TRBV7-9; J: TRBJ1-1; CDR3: CASSQDPRPGRTEAFF
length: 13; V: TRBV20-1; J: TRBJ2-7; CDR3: CSASEGGSYEQYF
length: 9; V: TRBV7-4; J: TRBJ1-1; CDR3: CASSSTRGF
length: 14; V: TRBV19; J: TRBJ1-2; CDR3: CASSIGREVYGYTF
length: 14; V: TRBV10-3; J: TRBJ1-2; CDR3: CAITPSVSLYGYTF
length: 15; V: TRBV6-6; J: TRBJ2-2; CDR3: CASRELASNTGELFF
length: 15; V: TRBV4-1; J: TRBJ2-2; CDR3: CASSQGEGDTGELFF
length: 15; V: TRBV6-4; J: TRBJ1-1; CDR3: CASSDSTGYNTEAFF
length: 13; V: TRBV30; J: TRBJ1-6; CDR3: CAAWSRGRSPLHF
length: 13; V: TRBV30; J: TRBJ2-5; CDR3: CAWSVTWKETQYF
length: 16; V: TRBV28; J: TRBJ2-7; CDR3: CASSPPTSGRVYEQYF
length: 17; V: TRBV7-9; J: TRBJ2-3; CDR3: CASSPTRLASSTDTQYF
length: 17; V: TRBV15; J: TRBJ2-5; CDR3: CATSRAASRAYQETQYF
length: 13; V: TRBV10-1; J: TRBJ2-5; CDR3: CASSWQSGETQYF
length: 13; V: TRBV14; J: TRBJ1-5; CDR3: CASSRTGGQPQHF
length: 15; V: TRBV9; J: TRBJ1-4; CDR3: CASSVGSGTNEKLFF
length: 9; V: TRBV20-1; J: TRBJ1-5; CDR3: CSANQPQHF
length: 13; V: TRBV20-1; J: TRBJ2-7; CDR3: CSARGRVSYEQYF
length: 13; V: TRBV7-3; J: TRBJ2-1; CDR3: CASSRPNSNEQFF
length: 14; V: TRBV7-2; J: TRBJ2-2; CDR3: CASSLTQGTGELFF
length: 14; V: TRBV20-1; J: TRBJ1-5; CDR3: CSATTGAENQPQHF
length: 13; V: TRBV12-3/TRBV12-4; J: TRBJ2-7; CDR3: CASSFTGVYEQYF
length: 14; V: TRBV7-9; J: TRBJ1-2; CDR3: CASSPDLGGGGYTF
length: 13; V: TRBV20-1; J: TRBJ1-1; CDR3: CSGKRGVNTEAFF
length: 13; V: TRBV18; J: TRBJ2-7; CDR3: CASSPPNDYEQYF
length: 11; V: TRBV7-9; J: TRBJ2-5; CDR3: CASVRGETQYF
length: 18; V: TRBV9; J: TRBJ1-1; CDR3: CASRRSGTGRVHGTEAFF
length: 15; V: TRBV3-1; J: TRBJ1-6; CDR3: CASSQQGRYNSPLHF
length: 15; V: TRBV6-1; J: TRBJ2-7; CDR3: CASRRLAGETYEQYF
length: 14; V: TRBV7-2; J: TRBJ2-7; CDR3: CASSSPGQGAEQYF
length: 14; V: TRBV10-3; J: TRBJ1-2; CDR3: CASSRAGQWHGYTF
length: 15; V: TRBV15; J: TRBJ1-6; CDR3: CATSRDKGHNSPLHF
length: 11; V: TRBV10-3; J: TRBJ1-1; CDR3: CAISEEGGAFF
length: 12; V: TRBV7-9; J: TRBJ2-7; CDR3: CASSLVPSEQYF
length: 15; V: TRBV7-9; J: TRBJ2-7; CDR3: CASSQGGAGRYEQYF
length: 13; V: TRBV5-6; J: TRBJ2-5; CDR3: CASSWGPKETQYF
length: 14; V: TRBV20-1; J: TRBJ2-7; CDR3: CSASSGTSPYEQYF
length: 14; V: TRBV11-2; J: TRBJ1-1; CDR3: CASGSPRQGLRAFF
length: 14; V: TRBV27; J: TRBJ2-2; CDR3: CASSFLGDGGELFF
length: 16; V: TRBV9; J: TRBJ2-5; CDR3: CASSVGLAGGWETQYF
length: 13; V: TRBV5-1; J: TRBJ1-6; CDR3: CASSLEDGAPLHF
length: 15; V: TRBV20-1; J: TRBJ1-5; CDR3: CSARAPDRGHQPQHF
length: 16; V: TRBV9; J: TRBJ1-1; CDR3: CASSGQGTAKNTEAFF
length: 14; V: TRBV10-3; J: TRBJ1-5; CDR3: CAISGTSGDQPQHF
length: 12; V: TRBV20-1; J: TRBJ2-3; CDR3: CSARGEADTQYF
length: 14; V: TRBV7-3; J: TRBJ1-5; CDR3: CASSLFGMNQPQHF
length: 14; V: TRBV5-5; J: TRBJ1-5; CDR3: CASSPTDSNQPQHF
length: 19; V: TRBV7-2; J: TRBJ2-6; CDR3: CASSSPPGGWGVGANVLTF
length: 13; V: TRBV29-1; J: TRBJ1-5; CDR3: CSVGGGRNQPQHF
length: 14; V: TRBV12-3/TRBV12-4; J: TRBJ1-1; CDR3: CASSLEWGGTEAFF
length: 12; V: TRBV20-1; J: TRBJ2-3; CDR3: CSAARGTDTQYF
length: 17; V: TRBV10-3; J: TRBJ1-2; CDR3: CAIASSLLKGGRGGYTF
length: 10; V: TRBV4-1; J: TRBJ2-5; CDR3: CASSGKTQYF
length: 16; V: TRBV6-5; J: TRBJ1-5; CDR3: CASTWDSRGTYQPQHF
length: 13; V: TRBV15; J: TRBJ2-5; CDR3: CATILAGEETQYF